This T cell receptor beta chain was captured in a study of T-cell memory formation after mild COVID-19. Study background: Largely, the TCR clusters proved donor specific. Regarding the study as a whole: Proof of SARS-CoV-2 specificity was absent for the second-wave clones that crested on day 37.

CDR1 and CDR2 (germline): LGHDT, YNNKEL (reference sequence). The CDR3 runs to 14 residues. V lost 1 base, J lost 0 bases, and 3 bases lay in between. Concerning this clonotype: The antigen is undetermined.

MiXCR was run by TCRdb on the 5' RACE reads, yielding one entry per CDR3 protein. The table includes 350,000 to 500,000 distinct CDR3 sequences, more than 20% detected once. The specimen was PBMCs or a T cell subset sorted from them (not recorded which). The source of this sequence is an adult woman who had mild COVID-19 (a few samples of this study predate the infection). Cell type and time point are not known. V is TRBV3-1 and J is TRBJ2-2; D ambiguous. The CDR3 nucleotides read TGTGCCAGCAGCCAAGCATCGAACACCGGGGAGCTGTTTTTT. Its translation is CASSQASNTGELFF.